Detailed here is one T cell receptor (beta chain). This CDR3 is also generated by other DNA sequences in the sample. The sample comes from a study of blood T cell repertoires in COVID-19. Background on the study: Sources were T cells, B-cell-depleted T cells, or PBMCs; the material itself was cDNA or gDNA.

Participants' own reports of clinical history determined their cohort assignment. In the authors' methods: Scientists estimated how many nucleated cells there were by amplifying reference gene primers. The data were produced by immunoSEQ multiplex PCR, yet TCRdb's version contains in-frame clones alone and is incomplete. V and J calls and clone size are copied from that table; D and trimming were computed from the DNA. The sample shows over 350,000 clones, 91% of them seen only once. The CDR3 has 13 amino acids. Trimming stripped 4 bases from V and 0 bases from J, with 6 bases between. Germline V gene lookup returns CDR1 SNHLY and CDR2 FYNNEI.

Sequencing was carried out using PBMCs or T cells enriched from blood (not recorded which). The chain links TRBV2 to TRBJ1-2; D not resolved. This clonotype originated in a middle-aged woman who had been exposed to COVID-19. The CDR3 sequence is CASSGTANYGYTF. The CDR3 bases are TGTGCCAGCAGTGGGACTGCTAACTATGGCTACACCTTC.